Listed here is a single TCR beta chain. Per the germline V gene, CDR1 is LNHDA and CDR2 is SQIVND (reference sequence). CDR3 length: 20 residues. Losses at the gene ends were 6 bases for V and 0 bases for J; bases not matched to a gene: 17. Data came from immunoSEQ multiplex PCR; TCRdb stores just in-frame clones and leaves some out. The sample includes tens of thousands of clones, about 27% of them seen just once. This specimen belongs to a study of neoadjuvant anti-PD-1 for oral cavity cancer. As for time point: after neoadjuvant nivolumab, at surgical resection. These oral cavity squamous cell carcinomas were HPV-negative and locally advanced.

This TCR came from a person aged 35-80 years with oral cavity squamous cell carcinoma. This specimen consisted of tumor tissue, obtained after nivolumab (anti-PD-1) treatment. This chain uses TRBV19 with TRBJ1-3; 10 bases fit TRBD1. The CDR3: CASSQKPAGTGATSGNTIYF. The DNA of the CDR3 is TGTGCCAGTAGCCAAAAACCCGCCGGGACAGGGGCCACCTCTGGAAACACCATATATTTT.